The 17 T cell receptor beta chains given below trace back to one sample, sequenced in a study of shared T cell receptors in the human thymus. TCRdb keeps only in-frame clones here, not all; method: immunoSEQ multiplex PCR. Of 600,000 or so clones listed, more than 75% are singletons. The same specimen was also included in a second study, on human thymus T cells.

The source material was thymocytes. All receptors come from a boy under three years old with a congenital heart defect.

CDR3 DNA: TGTGCCAGCAGCTTACGGGACAGGGATCTAGGCGAGCAGTACTTC. It codes for CASSLRDRDLGEQYF. J is TRBJ2-7 and V is TRBV7-6; 9 nucleotides line up with TRBD1. The CDR3 runs 15 residues. Germline assignment: CDR1 SGHVS and CDR2 FNYEAQ. The ends lost 2 bases at V and 6 bases at J; junction bases unmatched: 8. The full variable domain, in which reference TRBV7-6 and TRBJ2-7 provide the parts outside the CDR3, is GAGVSQSPRYKVTKRGQDVALRCDPISGHVSLYWYRQALGQGPEFLTYFNYEAQQDKSGLPNDRFSAERPEGSISTLTIQRTEQRDSAMYRCASSLRDRDLGEQYFGPGTRLTVT.

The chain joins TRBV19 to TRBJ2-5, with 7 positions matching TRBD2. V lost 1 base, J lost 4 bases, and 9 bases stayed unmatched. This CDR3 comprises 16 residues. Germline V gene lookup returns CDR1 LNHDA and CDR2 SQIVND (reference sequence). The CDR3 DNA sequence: TGTGCCAGTAGTATAGTTGCGGGAGTACCGGGAGAGACCCAGTACTTC. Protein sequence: CASSIVAGVPGETQYF.

The CDR3 sequence: CASSLLGQPPPLREQYF. The CDR3 nucleotides are TGTGCCAGCAGTTTGTTGGGACAGCCACCCCCGTTGAGGGAGCAGTACTTC. The chain links TRBV28 to TRBJ2-7; 7 bases are a match to TRBD1. Germline V gene data show CDR1 as MDHEN and CDR2 as SYDVKM. This CDR3 comprises 17 residues. V lost 3 bases, J lost 7 bases, and 18 bases stayed unmatched.

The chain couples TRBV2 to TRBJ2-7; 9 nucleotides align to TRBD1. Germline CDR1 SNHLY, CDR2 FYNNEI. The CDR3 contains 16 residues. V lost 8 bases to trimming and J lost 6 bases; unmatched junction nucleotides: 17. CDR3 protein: CASRRTGDFFASEQYF. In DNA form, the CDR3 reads TGTGCCAGCCGGAGGACAGGGGATTTTTTTGCTAGCGAGCAGTACTTC. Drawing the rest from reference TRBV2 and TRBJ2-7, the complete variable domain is EPEVTQTPSHQVTQMGQEVILRCVPISNHLYFYWYRQILGQKVEFLVSFYNNEISEKSEIFDDQFSVERPDGSNFTLKIRSTKLEDSAMYFCASRRTGDFFASEQYFGPGTRLTVT.

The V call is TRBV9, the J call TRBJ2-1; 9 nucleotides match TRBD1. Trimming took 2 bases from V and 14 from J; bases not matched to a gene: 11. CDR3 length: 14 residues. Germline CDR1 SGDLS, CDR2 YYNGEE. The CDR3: CASSVQYRDRVKFF. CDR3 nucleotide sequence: TGTGCCAGCAGCGTCCAATACCGGGACAGGGTGAAGTTCTTC. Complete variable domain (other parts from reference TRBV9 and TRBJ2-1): DSGVTQTPKHLITATGQRVTLRCSPRSGDLSVYWYQQSLDQGLQFLIQYYNGEERAKGNILERFSAQQFPDLHSELNLSSLELGDSALYFCASSVQYRDRVKFFGPGTRLTVL.

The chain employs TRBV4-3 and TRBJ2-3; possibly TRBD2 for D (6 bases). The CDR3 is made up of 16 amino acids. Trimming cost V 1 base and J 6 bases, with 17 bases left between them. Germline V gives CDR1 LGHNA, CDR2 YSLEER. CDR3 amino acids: CASSQGAAGLRDTQYF. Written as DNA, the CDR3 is TGCGCCAGCAGCCAAGGCGCGGCGGGGCTCAGGGATACGCAGTATTTT.

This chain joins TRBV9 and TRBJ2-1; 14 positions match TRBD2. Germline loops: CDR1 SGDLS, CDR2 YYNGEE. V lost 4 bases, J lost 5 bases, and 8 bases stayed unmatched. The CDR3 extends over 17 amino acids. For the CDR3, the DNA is TGTGCCAGCAGCACGGGGGAGGGACTAGCGGGGGACAATGAGCAGTTCTTC. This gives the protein CASSTGEGLAGDNEQFF.

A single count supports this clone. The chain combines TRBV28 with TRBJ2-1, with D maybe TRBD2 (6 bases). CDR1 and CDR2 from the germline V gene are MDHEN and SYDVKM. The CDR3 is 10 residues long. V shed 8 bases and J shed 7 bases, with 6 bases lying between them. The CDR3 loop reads CASGGNEQFF. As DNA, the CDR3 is TGTGCCAGCGGGGGGAATGAGCAGTTCTTC.

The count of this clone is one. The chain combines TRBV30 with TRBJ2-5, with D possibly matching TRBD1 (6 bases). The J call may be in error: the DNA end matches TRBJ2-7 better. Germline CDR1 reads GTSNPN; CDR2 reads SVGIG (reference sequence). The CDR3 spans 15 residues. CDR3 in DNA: TGTGCCTGGAAGCGGTTGAGGGGGTTTTTTTACGAGCAGTACTTC. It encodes CAWKRLRGFFYEQYF.

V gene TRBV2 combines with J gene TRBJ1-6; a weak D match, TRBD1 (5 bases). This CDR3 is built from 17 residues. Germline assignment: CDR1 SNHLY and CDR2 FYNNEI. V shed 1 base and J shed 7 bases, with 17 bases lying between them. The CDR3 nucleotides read TGTGCCAGCAGTGAAGATTTGGGGGGGATGTGGAATTCACCCCTCCACTTT. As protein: CASSEDLGGMWNSPLHF. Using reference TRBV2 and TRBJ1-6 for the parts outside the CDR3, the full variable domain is EPEVTQTPSHQVTQMGQEVILRCVPISNHLYFYWYRQILGQKVEFLVSFYNNEISEKSEIFDDQFSVERPDGSNFTLKIRSTKLEDSAMYFCASSEDLGGMWNSPLHFGNGTRLTVT.

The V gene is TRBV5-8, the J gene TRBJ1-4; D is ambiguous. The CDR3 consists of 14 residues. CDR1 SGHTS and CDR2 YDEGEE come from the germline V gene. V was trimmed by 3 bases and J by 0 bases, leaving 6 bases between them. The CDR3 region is CASSYQATNEKLFF. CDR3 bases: TGTGCCAGCAGCTACCAGGCAACTAATGAAAAACTGTTTTTT.

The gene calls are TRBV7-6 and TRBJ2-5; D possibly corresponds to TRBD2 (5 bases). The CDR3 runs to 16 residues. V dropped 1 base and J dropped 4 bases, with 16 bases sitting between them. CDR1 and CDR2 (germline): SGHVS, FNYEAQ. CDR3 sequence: CASSLDLADRGETQYF. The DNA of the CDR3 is TGTGCCAGCAGCTTAGATCTAGCCGATAGAGGAGAGACCCAGTACTTC. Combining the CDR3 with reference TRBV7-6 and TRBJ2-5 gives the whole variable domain GAGVSQSPRYKVTKRGQDVALRCDPISGHVSLYWYRQALGQGPEFLTYFNYEAQQDKSGLPNDRFSAERPEGSISTLTIQRTEQRDSAMYRCASSLDLADRGETQYFGPGTRLLVL.

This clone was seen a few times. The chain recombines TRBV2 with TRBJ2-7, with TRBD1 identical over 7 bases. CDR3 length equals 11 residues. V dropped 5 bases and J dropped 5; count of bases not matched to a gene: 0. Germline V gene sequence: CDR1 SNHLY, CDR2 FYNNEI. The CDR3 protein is CASSTGDEQYF. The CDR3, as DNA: TGTGCCAGCAGTACAGGGGACGAGCAGTACTTC.

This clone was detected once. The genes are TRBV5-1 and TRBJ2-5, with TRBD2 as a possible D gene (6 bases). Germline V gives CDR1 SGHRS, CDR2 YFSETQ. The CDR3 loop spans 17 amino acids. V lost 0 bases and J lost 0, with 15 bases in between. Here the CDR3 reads CASSLALAELYQETQYF. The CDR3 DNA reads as TGCGCCAGCAGCTTGGCATTAGCGGAGTTGTACCAAGAGACCCAGTACTTC.

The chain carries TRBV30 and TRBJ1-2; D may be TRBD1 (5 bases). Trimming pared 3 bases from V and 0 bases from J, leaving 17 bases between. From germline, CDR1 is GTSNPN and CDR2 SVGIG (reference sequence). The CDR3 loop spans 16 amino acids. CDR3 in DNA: TGTGCCTGGAGCGCTCAGGGCCCCCGTCCTAACTATGGCTACACCTTC. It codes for CAWSAQGPRPNYGYTF. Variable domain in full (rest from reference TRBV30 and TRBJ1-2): SQTIHQWPATLVQPVGSPLSLECTVEGTSNPNLYWYRQAAGRGLQLLFYSVGIGQISSEVPQNLSASRPQDRQFILSSKKLLLSDSGFYLCAWSAQGPRPNYGYTFGSGTRLTVV.

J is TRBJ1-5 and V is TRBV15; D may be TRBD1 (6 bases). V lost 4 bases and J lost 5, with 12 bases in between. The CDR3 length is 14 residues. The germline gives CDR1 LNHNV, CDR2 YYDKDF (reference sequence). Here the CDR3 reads CATSIQGGHQPQHF. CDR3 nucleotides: TGTGCCACCAGCATACAGGGAGGGCATCAGCCCCAGCATTTT. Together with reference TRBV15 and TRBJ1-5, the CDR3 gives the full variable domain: DAMVIQNPRYQVTQFGKPVTLSCSQTLNHNVMYWYQQKSSQAPKLLFHYYDKDFNNEADTPDNFQSRRPNTSFCFLDIRSPGLGDTAMYLCATSIQGGHQPQHFGDGTRLSIL.

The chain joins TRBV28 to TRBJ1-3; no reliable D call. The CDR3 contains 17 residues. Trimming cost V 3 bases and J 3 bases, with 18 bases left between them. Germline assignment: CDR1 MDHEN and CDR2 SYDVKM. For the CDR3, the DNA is TGTGCCAGCAGTTTTGGCAGAAATGCCTCCCTTGGAAACACCATATATTTT. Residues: CASSFGRNASLGNTIYF.